This passage covers 27 T cell receptor beta chains from one sample sequenced in a study of CD8 T cells in Susac syndrome. The RNA, roughly 0.45 to 1 ug, was put through reverse transcription using random hexamers. MiXCR was run by TCRdb on the immunoSEQ multiplex PCR reads, yielding one entry per CDR3 protein. The table includes roughly 200,000 distinct CDR3 sequences, 85% to 95% detected once. Sequencing was done on a sample of CD4+ T cells from PBMCs. Receptors were obtained from a human donor with multiple sclerosis.

This chain joins TRBV9 and TRBJ2-3, with TRBD2 identical over 10 bases. Germline CDR1 SGDLS, CDR2 YYNGEE. Trimming cost V 0 bases and J 10 bases; bases outside gene matches: 17. This CDR3 has 18 amino acids. The CDR3, as DNA: TGTGCCAGCAGCGTAGAACCCAGCTCTAGCGGGGGCTCCGGGGCGCAGTATTTT. Residues: CASSVEPSSSGGSGAQYF.

The chain combines TRBV7-3 with TRBJ1-1, with 10 bases that match TRBD1. There are 14 residues in the CDR3. CDR1 is SGHTA, CDR2 FQGTGA, per germline. V gave up 4 bases and J gave up 6 bases; unmatched junction bases: 5. Here the CDR3 DNA reads TGTGCCAGCAGCTCGGGACAGGGGTCATCTGAAGCTTTCTTT. It translates to CASSSGQGSSEAFF.

This clonotype was seen a single time. The CDR3 reads CAWSFSRGLAWNEQFF. CDR3 DNA: TGTGCCTGGAGTTTCTCCCGGGGCCTAGCATGGAATGAGCAGTTCTTC. The rearrangement links TRBV30 to TRBJ2-1; D assignment may be TRBD1 or TRBD2 (5 bases each). Per germline, CDR1 GTSNPN and CDR2 SVGIG (reference sequence). The CDR3 is 16 residues long. Trimming took 2 bases from V and 7 from J, leaving 21 bases between them. Together with reference TRBV30 and TRBJ2-1, the CDR3 gives the full variable domain: SQTIHQWPATLVQPVGSPLSLECTVEGTSNPNLYWYRQAAGRGLQLLFYSVGIGQISSEVPQNLSASRPQDRQFILSSKKLLLSDSGFYLCAWSFSRGLAWNEQFFGPGTRLTVL.

The CDR3 sequence: CASSYSGATQETQYF. CDR3 DNA sequence: TGTGCCAGCAGTTATAGCGGGGCGACGCAAGAGACCCAGTACTTC. This chain uses TRBV27 with TRBJ2-5; 8 nucleotides line up with TRBD2. The CDR3 contains 15 residues. Germline V lookup: CDR1 MNHEY, CDR2 SMNVEV (reference sequence). V shed 4 bases, J shed 2 bases, and the junction held 6 bases outside the gene matches.

V usage is TRBV20-1 and J usage is TRBJ2-7, with 7 bases that match TRBD2. CDR3 length: 15 residues. V lost 6 bases, J lost 2 bases, and 13 bases stayed unmatched. Looked up from germline, CDR1 is DFQATT and CDR2 is SNEGSKA (reference sequence). The CDR3 DNA reads TGCAGTGCCCTGAGTAGAGCGGGGCGTACCTACGAGCAGTACTTC. It encodes CSALSRAGRTYEQYF.

This chain's CDR3 is CSVGENSVNEQFF. The CDR3 nucleotides read TGCAGCGTTGGGGAAAACAGCGTCAATGAGCAGTTCTTC. V usage is TRBV29-1 and J usage is TRBJ2-1; D unclear. V gave up 4 bases and J gave up 6 bases, with 13 bases separating them. The CDR3 length is 13 residues. CDR1 SQVTM and CDR2 ANQGSEA come from the germline V gene.

The V and J genes are TRBV7-9 and TRBJ2-1; 8 bases agree with TRBD1. CDR3 length: 14 amino acids. The germline V gene encodes CDR1 SEHNR and CDR2 FQNEAQ (reference sequence). Trimming at V came to 6 bases and at J to 6 bases, leaving 7 bases not matched to a gene. In nucleotides, the CDR3 is TGTGCCAGCAGTCTTCAGGGGGCCTCCAATGAGCAGTTCTTC. As protein: CASSLQGASNEQFF.

This sequence joins TRBV7-2 and TRBJ2-7, with D unresolved. Germline CDR1 and CDR2: SGHTA and FQGNSA. Trimming cost V 5 bases and J 3 bases, with 8 bases left between them. The CDR3 covers 12 residues. CDR3 nucleotide sequence: TGTGCCAGCAGCCGGAATGGCTACGAGCAGTACTTC. Protein sequence: CASSRNGYEQYF. The full variable domain, rest sourced from reference TRBV7-2 and TRBJ2-7, is GAGVSQSPSNKVTEKGKDVELRCDPISGHTALYWYRQSLGQGLEFLIYFQGNSAPDKSGLPSDRFSAERTGGSVSTLTIQRTQQEDSAVYLCASSRNGYEQYFGPGTRLTVT.

The J gene is TRBJ2-1, the V gene TRBV12-3 or TRBV12-4, with TRBD2 identical over 7 bases. CDR3 length: 16 amino acids. The junction had 11 bases not matched to a gene; V was cut back by 3 bases and J by 6 bases. CDR3 sequence: CASSLLLSGLSNEQFF. The CDR3 bases are TGTGCCAGCAGTTTGTTGCTTAGCGGGCTATCCAATGAGCAGTTCTTC.

V gene TRBV29-1 combines with J gene TRBJ1-2; D unclear. This CDR3 is 13 amino acids long. V was trimmed by 3 bases and J by 7 bases, leaving 15 bases between them. Germline V lookup: CDR1 SQVTM, CDR2 ANQGSEA. Written as DNA, the CDR3 is TGCAGCGTTGACGCCGCGGGTGTGAGTGGCTACACCTTC. It is translated as CSVDAAGVSGYTF.

This rearrangement joins TRBV2 to TRBJ1-5; D is unclear. The germline CDR1 and CDR2 sequences are SNHLY and FYNNEI. Trimming stripped 4 bases from V and 7 bases from J, with 8 bases between. The CDR3 extends over 12 amino acids. CDR3 in amino acids: CASSGTSQPQHF. The DNA for the CDR3 is TGTGCCAGCAGTGGGACTTCGCAGCCCCAGCATTTT. The entire variable domain, with the rest obtained from reference TRBV2 and TRBJ1-5, is as follows: EPEVTQTPSHQVTQMGQEVILRCVPISNHLYFYWYRQILGQKVEFLVSFYNNEISEKSEIFDDQFSVERPDGSNFTLKIRSTKLEDSAMYFCASSGTSQPQHFGDGTRLSIL.

This clonotype was seen only once. J is TRBJ2-1 and V is TRBV18; D is possibly TRBD1 (5 bases). Germline V lookup: CDR1 KGHSH, CDR2 LQKENI. CDR3 length equals 15 residues. V was clipped by 6 bases and J by 6 bases, with 18 bases between them. This chain's CDR3 is CASSPSLDSFNEQFF. In DNA, the CDR3 is TGTGCCAGCTCCCCCTCTCTTGACAGCTTCAATGAGCAGTTCTTC.

V and J are TRBV20-1 and TRBJ1-2; 12 bases are a match to TRBD1. CDR1 and CDR2 from the germline V gene are DFQATT and SNEGSKA (reference sequence). This CDR3 comprises 14 residues. The V segment lost 2 bases and the J segment 8 bases; nucleotides outside the gene matches: 6. The CDR3 nucleotides are TGCAGTGCTAGAAATGCCGGGACAGGGGGCGGCTACACCTTC. It specifies CSARNAGTGGGYTF.

The chain has TRBV30 and TRBJ1-2; D may be TRBD1 (5 bases). Germline CDR1 is GTSNPN and CDR2 is SVGIG (reference sequence). The ends were cut back, 3 bases at V and 6 bases at J, with 11 bases in the middle. This CDR3 has 12 amino acids. CDR3 nucleotide sequence: TGTGCCTGGAGACGGGGCAGGGATGGCTACACCTTC. As protein: CAWRRGRDGYTF.

V usage is TRBV29-1 and J usage is TRBJ1-1; D is unresolved. The CDR3 has 14 residues. V was clipped by 0 bases and J by 0 bases, with 8 bases between them. Germline lookup yields CDR1 SQVTM and CDR2 ANQGSEA. Here the CDR3 DNA reads TGCAGCGTTGAAGAGGCCACCATGAACACTGAAGCTTTCTTT. Protein: CSVEEATMNTEAFF.

The chain uses TRBV3-1 and TRBJ2-3, with a weak D call TRBD2 (7 bases). The V end lost 7 bases, the J end lost 4 bases, and 18 bases lay between the germline ends. The CDR3 sequence is 15 residues long. Germline V gene sequence: CDR1 LGHDT, CDR2 YNNKEL (reference sequence). The CDR3 nucleotides are TGTGCCAGCACCCCCGGGGGGCTCGTAGCAGATACGCAGTATTTT. Translation gives CASTPGGLVADTQYF.

The chain recombines TRBV3-1 with TRBJ2-6; D remains ambiguous. V was cut by 3 bases and J by 4 bases, with 10 bases left in between. The germline V gene encodes CDR1 LGHDT and CDR2 YNNKEL (reference sequence). The CDR3 is 15 amino acids. For the CDR3, the DNA is TGTGCCAGCAGCCATCCCCGTACCGGGGCCAACGTCCTGACTTTC. The encoded protein is CASSHPRTGANVLTF.

This rearrangement joins TRBV3-1 to TRBJ2-5; D is ambiguous. In germline, CDR1 is LGHDT, CDR2 YNNKEL (reference sequence). The CDR3 has 13 amino acids. V was trimmed by 0 bases and J by 2 bases, leaving 4 bases between them. The CDR3 nucleotides are TGTGCCAGCAGCCAAGACCTTCAAGAGACCCAGTACTTC. This translates into CASSQDLQETQYF.

The chain recombines TRBV20-1 with TRBJ1-1; D may be TRBD1 (6 bases). Germline V gene data show CDR1 as DFQATT and CDR2 as SNEGSKA (reference sequence). The V end lost 5 bases, the J end lost 6 bases, and 16 bases lay between the germline ends. The CDR3 has 13 amino acids. This CDR3 reads CSAHQGILAEAFF. CDR3 coding DNA: TGCAGTGCTCACCAGGGGATCTTAGCTGAAGCTTTCTTT.

This clonotype occurred a few times. V gene TRBV20-1 combines with J gene TRBJ2-3, with D tentatively TRBD2 (5 bases). This CDR3 has 13 amino acids. Germline CDR1 DFQATT, CDR2 SNEGSKA (reference sequence). Between the trimmed V and J ends, which lost 2 bases and 3 bases, there was a span of 9 bases. The CDR3 DNA follows: TGCAGTGCTAGACGCCTAGCTACAGATACGCAGTATTTT. It translates to CSARRLATDTQYF.

The chain links TRBV25-1 to TRBJ2-5; D gene ambiguous. There are 13 residues in the CDR3. V gave up 0 bases and J gave up 5 bases, with 7 bases separating them. Germline values: CDR1 MGHDK, CDR2 SYGVNS. In DNA, the CDR3 is TGTGCCAGCAGTGAATATAGTGGGGAGACCCAGTACTTC. This gives the protein CASSEYSGETQYF.

V and J are TRBV12-3 or TRBV12-4 and TRBJ1-5; TRBD1 might be the D (6 bases). The CDR3 covers 15 residues. V lost 2 bases, J lost 1 base, and 9 bases lay in between. The CDR3: CASSLQGTSNQPQHF. DNA of the CDR3: TGTGCCAGCAGTTTACAGGGGACCAGCAATCAGCCCCAGCATTTT.

V and J are TRBV6-5 and TRBJ2-7; D gene ambiguous. Germline CDR1 reads MNHEY; CDR2 reads SVGAGI. The CDR3 has 15 residues. Trimming took off 6 bases at V and 0 bases at J, with 15 bases between the two ends. The CDR3 spells CASRGSRGSSYEQYF. For the CDR3, the DNA is TGTGCCAGCAGAGGTTCTCGCGGATCCTCCTACGAGCAGTACTTC.

The chain combines TRBV6-2 or TRBV6-3 with TRBJ1-1; D call uncertain. From germline, CDR1 is MNHEY and CDR2 SVGEGT. This CDR3 is 15 amino acids long. The V gene lost 5 bases and the J gene lost 0 bases, with 13 bases spanning the gap. DNA for the CDR3: TGTGCCAGCAGTGATCGGACCGGAATGAACACTGAAGCTTTCTTT. Translated, it gives CASSDRTGMNTEAFF.

This chain links TRBV4-1 with TRBJ1-2, with D hard to call. The CDR3 extends over 16 amino acids. In germline, CDR1 is MGHRA, CDR2 YSYEKL. The V end lost 0 bases, the J end lost 8 bases, and 19 bases lay between the germline ends. CDR3 in DNA: TGCGCCAGCAGCCAAGAACCCACCGGGCAGATGGGCGGCTACACCTTC. This gives the protein CASSQEPTGQMGGYTF.

V usage is TRBV18 and J usage is TRBJ2-6, with D perhaps matching TRBD2 (5 bases). The CDR3 contains 17 residues. Germline V gene lookup returns CDR1 KGHSH and CDR2 LQKENI. Trimming shortened V by 4 bases and J by 2 bases, and 15 bases separated the two germline ends. The CDR3 nucleotides read TGTGCCAGCTCACTTCCAGGAGGAGGAACTGGGGCCAACGTCCTGACTTTC. Residues: CASSLPGGGTGANVLTF.

This rearrangement joins TRBV29-1 to TRBJ1-3; D not certain. CDR1 is SQVTM and CDR2 is ANQGSEA in the germline V gene. There are 11 residues in the CDR3. V dropped 4 bases and J dropped 4 bases, with 5 bases sitting between them. The CDR3 DNA is TGCAGCGTTGGCAGGGGAAACACCATATATTTT. Translation: CSVGRGNTIYF.